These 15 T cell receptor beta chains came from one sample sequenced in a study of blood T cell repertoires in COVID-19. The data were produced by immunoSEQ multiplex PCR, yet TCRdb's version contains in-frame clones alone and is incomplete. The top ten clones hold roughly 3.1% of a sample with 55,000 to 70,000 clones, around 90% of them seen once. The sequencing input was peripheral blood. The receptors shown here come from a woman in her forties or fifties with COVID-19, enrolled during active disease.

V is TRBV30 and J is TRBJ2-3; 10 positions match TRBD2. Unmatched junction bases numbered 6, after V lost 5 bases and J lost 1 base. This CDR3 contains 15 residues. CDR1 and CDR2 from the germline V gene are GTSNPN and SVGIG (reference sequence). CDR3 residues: CAWALAGEGTDTQYF. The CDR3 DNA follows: TGTGCCTGGGCGCTAGCGGGAGAAGGCACAGATACGCAGTATTTT.

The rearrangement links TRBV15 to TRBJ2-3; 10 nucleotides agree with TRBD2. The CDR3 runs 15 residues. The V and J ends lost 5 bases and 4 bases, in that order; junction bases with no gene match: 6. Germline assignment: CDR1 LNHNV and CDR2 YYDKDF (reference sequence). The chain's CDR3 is CATSVQAGGPDTQYF. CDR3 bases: TGTGCCACCAGCGTCCAAGCGGGAGGGCCAGATACGCAGTATTTT.

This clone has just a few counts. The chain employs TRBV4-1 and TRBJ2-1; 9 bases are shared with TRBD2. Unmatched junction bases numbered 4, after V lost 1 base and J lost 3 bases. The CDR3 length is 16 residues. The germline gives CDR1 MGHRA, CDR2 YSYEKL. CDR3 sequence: CASSQGPSGNYNEQFF. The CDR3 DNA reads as TGCGCCAGCAGCCAAGGTCCTAGCGGGAACTACAATGAGCAGTTCTTC.

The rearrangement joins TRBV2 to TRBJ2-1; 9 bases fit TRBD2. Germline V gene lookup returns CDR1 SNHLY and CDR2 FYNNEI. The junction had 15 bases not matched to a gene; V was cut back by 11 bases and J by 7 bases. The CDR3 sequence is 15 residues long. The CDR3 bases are TGTGCCCAAATGAGGGGACTAGCCCCAAGTAATGAGCAGTTCTTC. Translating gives CAQMRGLAPSNEQFF. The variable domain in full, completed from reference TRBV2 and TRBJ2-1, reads EPEVTQTPSHQVTQMGQEVILRCVPISNHLYFYWYRQILGQKVEFLVSFYNNEISEKSEIFDDQFSVERPDGSNFTLKIRSTKLEDSAMYFCAQMRGLAPSNEQFFGPGTRLTVL.

The CDR3 here is CASSLYRTSGANVLTF. The CDR3 nucleotides are TGTGCCAGCAGCTTATACAGAACCTCTGGGGCCAACGTCCTGACTTTC. The chain has TRBV5-6 and TRBJ2-6; D not certain. Germline CDR1 SGHDT, CDR2 YYEEEE. V lost 2 bases and J 0 bases, leaving 9 bases between the germline ends. The CDR3 totals 16 residues. The variable domain in full, with the rest retrieved from reference TRBV5-6 and TRBJ2-6, is DAGVTQSPTHLIKTRGQQVTLRCSPKSGHDTVSWYQQALGQGPQFIFQYYEEEERQRGNFPDRFSGHQFPNYSSELNVNALLLGDSALYLCASSLYRTSGANVLTFGAGSRLTVL.

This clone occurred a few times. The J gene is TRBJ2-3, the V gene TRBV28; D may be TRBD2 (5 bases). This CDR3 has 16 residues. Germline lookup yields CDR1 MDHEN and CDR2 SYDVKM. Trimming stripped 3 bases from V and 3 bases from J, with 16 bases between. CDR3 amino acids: CASSFLRGSRTDTQYF. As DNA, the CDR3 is TGTGCCAGCAGTTTTTTACGTGGGAGTCGAACAGATACGCAGTATTTT.

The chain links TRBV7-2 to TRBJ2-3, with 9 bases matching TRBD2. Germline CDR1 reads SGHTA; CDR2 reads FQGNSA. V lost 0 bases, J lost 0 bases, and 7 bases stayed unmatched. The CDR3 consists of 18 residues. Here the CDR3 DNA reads TGTGCCAGCAGCTTAGCTTCTGTAGCGGGAGATAGCACAGATACGCAGTATTTT. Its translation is CASSLASVAGDSTDTQYF.

CDR3 sequence reads: CASSRIRAGWRRDQPQHF. The CDR3 DNA reads TGTGCCAGCAGTCGTATCCGCGCAGGGTGGAGAAGGGATCAGCCCCAGCATTTT. The rearrangement uses TRBV28 and TRBJ1-5, with a possible D match to TRBD1 (5 bases). Germline V gene data show CDR1 as MDHEN and CDR2 as SYDVKM. V was clipped by 5 bases and J by 5 bases, with 25 bases between them. This CDR3 spans 18 amino acids.

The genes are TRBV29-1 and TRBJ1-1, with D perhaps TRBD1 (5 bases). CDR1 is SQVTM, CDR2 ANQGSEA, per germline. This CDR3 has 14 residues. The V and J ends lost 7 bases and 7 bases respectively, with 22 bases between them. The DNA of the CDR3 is TGCAGCGCGGACCTCGGGGGGAGGGTCGATGAAGCTTTCTTT. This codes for CSADLGGRVDEAFF.

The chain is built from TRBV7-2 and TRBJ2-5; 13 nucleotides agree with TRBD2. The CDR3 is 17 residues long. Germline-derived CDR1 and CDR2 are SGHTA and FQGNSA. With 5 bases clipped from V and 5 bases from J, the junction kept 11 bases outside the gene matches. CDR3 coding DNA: TGTGCCAGCAGCCCCAGGATTACTAGCGGGAGGGGGGAGACCCAGTACTTC. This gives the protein CASSPRITSGRGETQYF.

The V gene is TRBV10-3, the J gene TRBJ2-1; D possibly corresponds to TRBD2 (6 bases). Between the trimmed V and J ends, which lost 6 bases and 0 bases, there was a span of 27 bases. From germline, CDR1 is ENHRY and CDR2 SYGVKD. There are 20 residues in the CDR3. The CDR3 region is CAISGLKRGLGFGSYNEQFF. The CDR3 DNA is TGTGCCATCAGCGGACTGAAGAGGGGACTGGGTTTCGGCTCCTACAATGAGCAGTTCTTC.

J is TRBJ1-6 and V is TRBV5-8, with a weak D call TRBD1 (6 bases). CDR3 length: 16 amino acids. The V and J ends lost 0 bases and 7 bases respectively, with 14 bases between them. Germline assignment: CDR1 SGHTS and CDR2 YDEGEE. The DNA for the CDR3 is TGTGCCAGCAGCTTGGAGGCTGGGACATCAAATTCACCCCTCCACTTT. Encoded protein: CASSLEAGTSNSPLHF.

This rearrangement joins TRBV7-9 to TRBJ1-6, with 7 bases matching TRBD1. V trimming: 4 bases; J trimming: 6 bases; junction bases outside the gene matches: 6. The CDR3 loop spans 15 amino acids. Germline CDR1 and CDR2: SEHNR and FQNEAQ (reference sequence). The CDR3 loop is CASSYAGQRNSPLHF. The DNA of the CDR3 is TGTGCCAGCAGCTATGCGGGACAGCGTAATTCACCCCTCCACTTT.

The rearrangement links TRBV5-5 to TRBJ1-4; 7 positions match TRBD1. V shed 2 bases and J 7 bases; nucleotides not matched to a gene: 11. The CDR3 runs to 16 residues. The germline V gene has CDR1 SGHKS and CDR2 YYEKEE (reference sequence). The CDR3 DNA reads TGTGCCAGCAGCTTAAGCTTTCTCAACAGGGGTGAAAAACTGTTTTTT. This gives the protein CASSLSFLNRGEKLFF.

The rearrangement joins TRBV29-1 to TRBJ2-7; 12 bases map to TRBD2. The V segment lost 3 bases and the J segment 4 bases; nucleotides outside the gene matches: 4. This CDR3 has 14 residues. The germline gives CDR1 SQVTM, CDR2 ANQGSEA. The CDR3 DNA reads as TGCAGCGTTGAGGCTAGCGGGAGGGGTTACGAGCAGTACTTC. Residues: CSVEASGRGYEQYF.